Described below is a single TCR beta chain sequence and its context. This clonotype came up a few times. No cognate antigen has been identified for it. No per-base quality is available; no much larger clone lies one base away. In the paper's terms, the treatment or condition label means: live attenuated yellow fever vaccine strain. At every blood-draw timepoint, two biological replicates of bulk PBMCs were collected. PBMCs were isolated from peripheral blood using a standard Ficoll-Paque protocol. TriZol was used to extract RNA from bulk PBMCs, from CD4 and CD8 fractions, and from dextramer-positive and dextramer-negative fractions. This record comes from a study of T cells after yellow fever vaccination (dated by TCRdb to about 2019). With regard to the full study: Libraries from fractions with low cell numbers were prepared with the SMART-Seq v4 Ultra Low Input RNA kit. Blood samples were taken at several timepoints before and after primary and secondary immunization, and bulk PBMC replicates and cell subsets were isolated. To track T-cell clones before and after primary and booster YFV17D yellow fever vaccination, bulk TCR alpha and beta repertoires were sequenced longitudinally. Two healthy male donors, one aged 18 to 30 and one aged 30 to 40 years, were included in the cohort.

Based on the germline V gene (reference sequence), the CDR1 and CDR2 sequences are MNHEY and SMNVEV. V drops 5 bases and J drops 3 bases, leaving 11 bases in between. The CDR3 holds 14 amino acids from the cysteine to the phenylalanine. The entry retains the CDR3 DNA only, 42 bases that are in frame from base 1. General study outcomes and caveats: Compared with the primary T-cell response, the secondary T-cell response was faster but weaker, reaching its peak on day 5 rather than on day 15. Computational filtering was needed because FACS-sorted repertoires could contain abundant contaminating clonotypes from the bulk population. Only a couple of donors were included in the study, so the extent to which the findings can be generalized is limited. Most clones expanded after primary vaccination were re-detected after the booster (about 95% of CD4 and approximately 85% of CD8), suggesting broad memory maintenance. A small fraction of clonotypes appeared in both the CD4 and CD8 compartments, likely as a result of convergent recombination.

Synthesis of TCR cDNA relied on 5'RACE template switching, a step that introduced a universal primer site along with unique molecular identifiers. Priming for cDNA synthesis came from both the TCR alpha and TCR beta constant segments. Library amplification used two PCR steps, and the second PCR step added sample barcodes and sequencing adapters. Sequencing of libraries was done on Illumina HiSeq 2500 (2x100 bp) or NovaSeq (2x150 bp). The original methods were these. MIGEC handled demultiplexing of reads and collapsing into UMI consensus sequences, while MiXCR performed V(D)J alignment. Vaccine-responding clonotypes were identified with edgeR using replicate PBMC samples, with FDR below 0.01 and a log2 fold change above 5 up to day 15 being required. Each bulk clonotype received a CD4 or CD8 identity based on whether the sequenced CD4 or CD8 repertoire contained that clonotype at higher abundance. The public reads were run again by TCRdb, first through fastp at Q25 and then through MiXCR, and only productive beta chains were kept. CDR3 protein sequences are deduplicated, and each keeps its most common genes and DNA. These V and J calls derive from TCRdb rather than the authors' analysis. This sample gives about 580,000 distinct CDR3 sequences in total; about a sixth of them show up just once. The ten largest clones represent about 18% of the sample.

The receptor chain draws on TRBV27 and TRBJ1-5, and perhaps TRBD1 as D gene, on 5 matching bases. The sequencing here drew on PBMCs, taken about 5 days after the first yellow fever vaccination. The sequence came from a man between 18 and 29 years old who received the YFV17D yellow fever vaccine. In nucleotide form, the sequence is TGTGCCAGCAGTACTCCAGGGAACAATCAGCCCCAGCATTTT. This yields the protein CASSTPGNNQPQHF.